The 16 T cell receptor beta chains below were found in one sample sequenced in a study of cytomegalovirus exposure and HLA in healthy donors. PCR was performed using 60 Vbeta and 13 Jbeta primers. Only in-frame clones appear in the TCRdb table, and some are missing; sequencing was by immunoSEQ multiplex PCR. The table has a few hundred thousand clones, roughly 79% seen once. The sample comprised PBMCs. The receptors shown here come from a man aged 18 to 29 in good health and CMV-seronegative.

In its sample, this clone was seen once. V usage is TRBV28 and J usage is TRBJ2-7; TRBD2 aligns across 14 bases. The germline CDR1 and CDR2 sequences are MDHEN and SYDVKM. V was clipped by 5 bases and J by 12 bases; unmatched bases: 9. The CDR3 is 14 amino acids. The CDR3 DNA follows: TGTGCCAGCAGTCCCGGGACTAGCGGGAGTGTTATGTACTTC. It yields the protein CASSPGTSGSVMYF.

This clone was observed a few times. Other DNA sequences in this specimen translate into the identical CDR3. The chain carries TRBV6-5 and TRBJ2-3, with 15 bases that match TRBD2. The CDR3 has 15 residues. Germline V gives CDR1 MNHEY, CDR2 SVGAGI. The trim removed 6 bases at V and 6 bases at J, leaving 4 bases unmatched. DNA of the CDR3: TGTGCCAGCAGCCCTGGGACTAGCGGGGGGGATACGCAGTATTTT. Its translation: CASSPGTSGGDTQYF.

There are a few counts of this clone. The V call is TRBV5-1, the J call TRBJ2-2; TRBD2 might be the D (5 bases). CDR1 is SGHRS, CDR2 YFSETQ, per germline. Trimming removed 4 bases from V and 3 bases from J, with 16 bases in between. The CDR3 spans 16 residues. CDR3 DNA: TGCGCCAGCAGCCCCCAACTAGGGATTGACACCGGGGAGCTGTTTTTT. It encodes CASSPQLGIDTGELFF.

This chain connects TRBV9 to TRBJ1-4; a possible D gene is TRBD1 (5 bases). V was cut by 1 base and J by 0 bases, with 19 bases left in between. CDR3 length: 19 residues. CDR1 and CDR2 (germline): SGDLS, YYNGEE. CDR3 amino acids: CASSVWRQIAFATNEKLFF. Written as DNA, the CDR3 is TGTGCCAGCAGCGTATGGAGACAGATAGCATTCGCAACTAATGAAAAACTGTTTTTT.

The chain uses TRBV19 and TRBJ1-4; D might be TRBD1 (5 bases). The V gene's germline CDR1 is LNHDA and CDR2 SQIVND (reference sequence). Trimming shortened V by 8 bases and J by 0 bases, and 16 bases separated the two germline ends. The CDR3 has 16 amino acids. CDR3 nucleotide sequence: TGTGCCAGTTTCGCGGGGGAAGATCCAACTAATGAAAAACTGTTTTTT. It codes for CASFAGEDPTNEKLFF.

Only a few counts were recorded for this clone. The chain employs TRBV7-9 and TRBJ1-2; D remains unclear. The CDR3 runs to 15 residues. The V end was cut by 1 base, the J end by 3 bases, with 12 bases between. CDR1 SEHNR and CDR2 FQNEAQ come from the germline V gene (reference sequence). In DNA, the CDR3 is TGTGCCAGCAGCTTAGTGTCAGATCCTCACTATGGCTACACCTTC. It encodes CASSLVSDPHYGYTF.

The CDR3 protein is CSVGPGSPYEQYF. The CDR3 DNA reads TGCAGCGTCGGTCCGGGAAGTCCCTACGAGCAGTACTTC. This chain uses TRBV29-1 with TRBJ2-7; possible D gene TRBD2, 5 bases. Germline values: CDR1 SQVTM, CDR2 ANQGSEA. The CDR3 is made up of 13 amino acids. Between the trimmed V and J ends, which lost 6 bases and 2 bases, there was a span of 14 bases.

The rearrangement links TRBV7-6 to TRBJ2-5; TRBD2 matches at 11 bases. Germline V lookup: CDR1 SGHVS, CDR2 FNYEAQ. There are 16 residues in the CDR3. J was trimmed by 1 base and V by 5 bases; bases with no gene match: 6. DNA for the CDR3: TGTGCCAGCAGCATCCTAGCGGGAGGAATCCAAGAGACCCAGTACTTC. Protein product: CASSILAGGIQETQYF.

The chain is built from TRBV7-2 and TRBJ1-2, with 9 bases lining up with TRBD1. CDR3 length: 15 residues. J was trimmed by 3 bases and V by 5 bases; bases with no gene match: 7. Germline CDR1 is SGHTA and CDR2 is FQGNSA. The CDR3 region has the DNA TGTGCCAGCAGCACCCGGACAGGGGAGCACTATGGCTACACCTTC. This gives the protein CASSTRTGEHYGYTF.

This clone was counted between two and nine times. The chain joins TRBV19 to TRBJ1-4; 8 bases agree with TRBD1. Trimming took 7 bases from V and 2 from J; bases not matched to a gene: 9. There are 16 residues in the CDR3. Germline V lookup: CDR1 LNHDA, CDR2 SQIVND (reference sequence). CDR3 DNA sequence: TGTGCCAGTAAGGTTGGACAGGGAAGGACTAATGAAAAACTGTTTTTT. As protein: CASKVGQGRTNEKLFF.

V is TRBV28 and J is TRBJ2-7; 13 bases match TRBD2. The J segment lost 9 bases and the V segment lost 5 bases, leaving 10 bases of the junction unmatched. There are 15 residues in the CDR3. CDR1 MDHEN and CDR2 SYDVKM come from the germline V gene. The CDR3 spells CASSGRTSGSFVQYF. CDR3 DNA: TGTGCCAGCAGTGGGAGGACTAGCGGGAGTTTTGTGCAGTACTTC.

The V call is TRBV19, the J call TRBJ2-7; 8 positions match TRBD1. The CDR3 is 15 amino acids. Germline loops: CDR1 LNHDA, CDR2 SQIVND (reference sequence). The V gene end was trimmed by 5 bases and the J gene end by 6 bases; junction bases not matched to a gene: 12. In DNA, the CDR3 is TGTGCCAGTAGTGCCCCGGGACAGGTTACACGCGAGCAGTACTTC. Residues: CASSAPGQVTREQYF.

V and J are TRBV9 and TRBJ2-5, with 12 bases identical to TRBD2. The germline V gene encodes CDR1 SGDLS and CDR2 YYNGEE. With 3 bases clipped from V and 1 base from J, the junction kept 4 bases outside the gene matches. The CDR3 is made up of 16 amino acids. The CDR3 reads CASSGEGLAGQETQYF. In nucleotides, the CDR3 is TGTGCCAGCAGCGGAGAGGGACTAGCGGGCCAAGAGACCCAGTACTTC.

Here the CDR3 DNA reads TGTGCCAGCAGCTTAGATTCCAGCGGGAACACCGGGGAGCTGTTTTTT. Encoded protein: CASSLDSSGNTGELFF. This rearrangement joins TRBV13 to TRBJ2-2; D possibly corresponds to TRBD2 (5 bases). CDR1 and CDR2 from the germline V gene are PRHDT and FYEKMQ (reference sequence). This CDR3 comprises 16 residues. V was pared by 1 base and J by 1 base, with 10 bases between.

A word on this clone: Sequence at one end of the junction differs from germline and may be a read error. The V gene is TRBV7-7, the J gene TRBJ1-5; D not resolved. The germline CDR1 and CDR2 sequences are SSHAT and FNYEAQ (reference sequence). The CDR3 totals 13 residues. The CDR3 nucleotides are TGTGCTAGCAGCCGGGATCGTTATCAGCCCCAGCATTTT. Translating it yields CASSRDRYQPQHF. The variable domain in full, with the rest retrieved from reference TRBV7-7 and TRBJ1-5, is GAGVSQSPRYKVTKRGQDVTLRCDPISSHATLYWYQQALGQGPEFLTYFNYEAQPDKSGLPSDRFSAERPEGSISTLTIQRTEQRDSAMYRCASSRDRYQPQHFGDGTRLSIL.

This clone was counted only a few times. V is TRBV2 and J is TRBJ1-1; D is possibly TRBD1 (5 bases). The CDR3 loop spans 14 amino acids. V lost 4 bases to trimming and J lost 5 bases, with 14 bases between them. CDR1 SNHLY and CDR2 FYNNEI come from the germline V gene. CDR3 nucleotide sequence: TGTGCCAGCAGTGGGACATCGATGCCAACTGAAGCTTTCTTT. This codes for CASSGTSMPTEAFF.